This TCR beta chain was sequenced during a study of metastatic and nonmetastatic thyroid tumors. The CDR3 is made up of 8 amino acids. Trimming stripped 7 bases from V and 14 bases from J, with 8 bases between. Per the germline V gene, CDR1 is SNHLY and CDR2 is FYNNEI. TCRdb reanalyzed the PCR reads with MiXCR. The table includes over 70,000 clones, roughly a sixth detected once. This clone has a count of ten or more. Until they underwent thyroid surgery, no patient had received any treatment. Sequenced material: blood. The V call is TRBV2, the J call TRBJ1-1; D might be TRBD1 (5 bases). The receptor comes from a female donor with papillary thyroid cancer or a benign thyroid nodule (not recorded which). Some clones in this sample may be carry-over from other donors' samples. Here the CDR3 reads CASKRDFF. The CDR3 DNA is TGTGCCAGCAAACGGGACTTCTTT.